This TCR beta chain was recorded in a study of blood T cell repertoires in COVID-19. Study overall: Both acute and convalescent COVID-19 samples were obtained from the United States, Italy and Spain. In each case, the material was cDNA or gDNA derived from T cells, B-cell-depleted T cells, or PBMCs.

As handled by the study authors: Estimation of nucleated cell counts relied on the amplification of reference gene primers. Sequencing was performed with immunoSEQ multiplex PCR; in TCRdb, only in-frame clones are kept and a portion is missing. V, J and clone size derive from that table, while D and trimming were established from the DNA sequence. The sample consists of 200,000 to 300,000 clones, about 89% of them appearing once. Symptom resolution, clearance, or two negative PCRs marked donors in Cohort 3 as recovered. To note about this clone: The sample carries other DNA sequences with the same CDR3.

Germline V gene lookup returns CDR1 MNHEY and CDR2 SMNVEV (reference sequence). The J segment lost 0 bases and the V segment lost 3 bases, leaving 0 bases of the junction unmatched. CDR3 size: 14 residues. Source material: PBMCs or T cells enriched from blood (not recorded which). The rearrangement joins TRBV27 to TRBJ1-1, with TRBD1 matching over 8 bases. The receptor comes from a woman in her twenties or thirties who had recovered from COVID-19. As DNA, the CDR3 is TGTGCCAGCAGTTTGGACAGGGTGAACACTGAAGCTTTCTTT. Translation: CASSLDRVNTEAFF.